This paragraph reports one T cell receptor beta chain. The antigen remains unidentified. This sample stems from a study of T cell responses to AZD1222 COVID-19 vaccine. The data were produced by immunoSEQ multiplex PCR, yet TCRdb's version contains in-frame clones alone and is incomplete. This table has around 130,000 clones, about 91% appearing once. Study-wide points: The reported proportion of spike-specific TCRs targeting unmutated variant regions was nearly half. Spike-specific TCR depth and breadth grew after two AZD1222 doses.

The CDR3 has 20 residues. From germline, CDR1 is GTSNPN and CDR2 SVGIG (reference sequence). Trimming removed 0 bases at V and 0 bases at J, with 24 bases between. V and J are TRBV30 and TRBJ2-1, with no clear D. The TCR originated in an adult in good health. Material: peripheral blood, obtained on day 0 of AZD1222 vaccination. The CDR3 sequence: CAWSVPSVGQAFYSYNEQFF. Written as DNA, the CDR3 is TGTGCCTGGAGTGTACCGTCCGTCGGGCAGGCCTTTTACTCCTACAATGAGCAGTTCTTC.